This T cell receptor beta chain was observed in a study of blood T cell repertoires in COVID-19. At the level of the study: COVID-19 samples, acute and convalescent, were from the United States, Italy and Spain. Sources were T cells, B-cell-depleted T cells, or PBMCs; the material itself was cDNA or gDNA.

The CDR3 spans 11 residues. Per germline, CDR1 MNHEY and CDR2 SMNVEV (reference sequence). V shed 5 bases and J 9 bases; nucleotides not matched to a gene: 3. Researchers sorted participants into cohorts using their self-reported clinical history. Methods used by the authors: How many nucleated cells were present was estimated from reference gene primer amplification. The assay was immunoSEQ multiplex PCR, and TCRdb's table has in-frame clones only and misses some. The V and J calls and clone size are taken from that table; D and trimming were inferred from the DNA. This table holds 200,000 to 250,000 clones, about nine tenths found once.

Sequenced sample: PBMCs or T cells enriched from blood (not recorded which). The V gene is TRBV27, the J gene TRBJ2-7; 8 bases map to TRBD1. The origin of this receptor is a woman in her thirties or forties with acute COVID-19. The CDR3 DNA reads TGTGCCAGCAGTCATGGGACAGGGCAGTACTTC. Protein product: CASSHGTGQYF.